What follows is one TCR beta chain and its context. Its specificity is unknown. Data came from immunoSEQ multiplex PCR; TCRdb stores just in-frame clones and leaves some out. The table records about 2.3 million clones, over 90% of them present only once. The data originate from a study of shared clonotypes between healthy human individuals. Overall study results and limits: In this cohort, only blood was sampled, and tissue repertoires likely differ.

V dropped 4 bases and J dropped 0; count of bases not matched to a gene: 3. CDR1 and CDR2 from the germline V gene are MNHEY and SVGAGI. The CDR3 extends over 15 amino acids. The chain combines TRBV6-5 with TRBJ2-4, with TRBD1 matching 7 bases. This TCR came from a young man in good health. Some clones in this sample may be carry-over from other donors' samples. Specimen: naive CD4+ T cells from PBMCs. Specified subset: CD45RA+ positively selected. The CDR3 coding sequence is TGTGCCAGCAGTTGGGGACAGCTAGCCAAAAACATTCAGTACTTC. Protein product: CASSWGQLAKNIQYF.